These 29 T cell receptor beta chains came from one sample sequenced in a study of blood T cell repertoires in COVID-19 (dated by TCRdb to 2020 to 2021). The library was made by the immunoSEQ multiplex PCR assay. This is the immuneACCESS table as TCRdb keeps it, with only in-frame sequences that have V and J called. A part of the clones is gone; compared with another copy, unresolved V genes explain less than half, and the rest is unexplained. This sample has hundreds of thousands of clones in its table, and roughly nine tenths of those were observed once. Of the sample, around 8% is held by the ten largest clones. The sequenced sample consisted of PBMCs or T cells enriched from blood (not recorded which). The source is an older woman who had recovered from COVID-19.

The chain couples TRBV16 to TRBJ1-5; D may be TRBD1 (5 bases). Germline V gives CDR1 KGHSY, CDR2 FQNENV. V shed 1 base and J shed 3 bases, with 10 bases lying between them. The CDR3 covers 15 residues. The CDR3 DNA sequence: TGTGCCAGCAGCCAATTCTCAGGGTTCAATCAGCCCCAGCATTTT. This encodes CASSQFSGFNQPQHF.

This clone was picked up a small number of times. This chain links TRBV5-1 with TRBJ2-2; 7 positions match TRBD1. The CDR3 totals 17 residues. Germline V CDR1 and CDR2: SGHRS, YFSETQ. J was trimmed by 0 bases and V by 0 bases; bases with no gene match: 5. The CDR3 reads CASSLARTGANTGELFF. CDR3 in DNA: TGCGCCAGCAGCTTGGCCAGGACAGGTGCGAACACCGGGGAGCTGTTTTTT.

The chain combines TRBV6-2 or TRBV6-3 with TRBJ2-1, with 10 positions matching TRBD2. Germline V gene lookup returns CDR1 MNHEY and CDR2 SVGEGT. CDR3 size: 16 residues. V lost 0 bases, J lost 3 bases, and 2 bases stayed unmatched. The CDR3 is CASSYSLAGYYNEQFF. The CDR3 DNA follows: TGTGCCAGCAGTTACTCACTAGCGGGGTACTACAATGAGCAGTTCTTC.

The chain is built from TRBV6-5 and TRBJ2-7; 7 bases are a match to TRBD1. CDR1 is MNHEY, CDR2 SVGAGI, per germline. Germline trimming cut 6 bases from V and 2 bases from J; bases unmatched to any gene: 4. The CDR3 has 13 amino acids. The CDR3 DNA follows: TGTGCCAGCAGCCGGGACAGTACCTACGAGCAGTACGTC. As protein: CASSRDSTYEQYV.

This clone was recorded at least ten times. J is TRBJ1-4 and V is TRBV4-2, with 7 bases aligning to TRBD1. Unmatched junction bases numbered 14, after V lost 2 bases and J lost 5 bases. This CDR3 is 18 amino acids long. CDR1 is LGHNA and CDR2 is YNFKEQ in the germline V gene. The CDR3 sequence: CASSQTPLWDRTNEKLFF. The DNA of the CDR3 is TGTGCCAGCAGCCAAACCCCCCTATGGGACAGAACAAATGAAAAACTGTTTTTT.

The CDR3 coding sequence is TGCGCCAGCAGCTTGGCTTCGGACAGGGGTTCACCCCTCCACTTT. The encoded protein is CASSLASDRGSPLHF. V and J are TRBV5-1 and TRBJ1-6; 9 bases are shared with TRBD1. Germline V gives CDR1 SGHRS, CDR2 YFSETQ. The V segment lost 0 bases and the J segment 9 bases; nucleotides outside the gene matches: 4. The CDR3 covers 15 residues.

The rearrangement joins TRBV7-9 to TRBJ2-1, with D possibly being TRBD1 (7 bases). The length of the CDR3 is 17 residues. Germline V gene lookup returns CDR1 SEHNR and CDR2 FQNEAQ (reference sequence). V shed 2 bases and J shed 2 bases, with 16 bases lying between them. CDR3 sequence reads: CASSLWGAGGPYNEQFF. CDR3 nucleotide sequence: TGTGCCAGCAGCTTATGGGGGGCAGGGGGTCCCTACAATGAGCAGTTCTTC.

V gene TRBV6-5 combines with J gene TRBJ1-5; D is unclear. CDR3 size: 14 residues. Germline CDR1 and CDR2: MNHEY and SVGAGI. V was trimmed by 4 bases and J by 0 bases, leaving 7 bases between them. The CDR3 sequence: CASSSRVSNQPQHF. The CDR3 DNA reads TGTGCCAGCAGTTCGAGGGTTAGCAATCAGCCCCAGCATTTT.

Only one count was recorded for this clone. CDR3 sequence reads: CASSIAQGRSGNTIYF. CDR3 nucleotide sequence: TGTGCCAGTAGTATAGCACAGGGGAGATCTGGAAACACCATATATTTT. The rearrangement uses TRBV19 and TRBJ1-3; 7 bases agree with TRBD1. Germline assignment: CDR1 LNHDA and CDR2 SQIVND (reference sequence). With V trimmed by 1 base and J by 1 base, 4 bases remained unmatched. The CDR3 extends over 16 amino acids.

This rearrangement joins TRBV5-6 to TRBJ1-2; 11 nucleotides line up with TRBD1. The V segment lost 4 bases and the J segment 5 bases; nucleotides outside the gene matches: 4. The germline V gene encodes CDR1 SGHDT and CDR2 YYEEEE. The CDR3 runs 14 residues. This CDR3 reads CASSGTGGSYGYTF. CDR3 DNA sequence: TGTGCCAGCAGCGGGACAGGGGGGTCGTATGGCTACACCTTC.

This clone appeared a few times. This sequence joins TRBV11-3 and TRBJ2-2, with TRBD2 matching 11 bases. There are 16 residues in the CDR3. Trimming took 5 bases from V and 7 from J; bases not matched to a gene: 9. Germline V gives CDR1 SGHNT, CDR2 YENEEA. The CDR3 DNA reads TGTGCCAGCAGCCGTAGCGGGGGGGCCACGAGCGGGGAGCTGTTTTTT. Its protein product is CASSRSGGATSGELFF.

This clone was detected only once. J is TRBJ2-7 and V is TRBV5-4, with a possible D match to TRBD1 (7 bases). V was pared by 4 bases and J by 5 bases, with 13 bases between. Germline V lookup: CDR1 SGHNT, CDR2 YYREEE (reference sequence). CDR3 length equals 13 residues. The CDR3 DNA is TGTGCCAGCAGCGGGGGGCAGGGGGACGAGCAGTACTTC. Its protein product is CASSGGQGDEQYF.

This rearrangement joins TRBV3-1 (or the pseudogene TRBV3-2) to TRBJ2-3; D is possibly TRBD2 (7 bases). Germline-derived CDR1 and CDR2 are LGHDT and YNNKEL (reference sequence). Deletions cut 0 bases from V and 6 bases from J, with 13 bases between. The CDR3 has 15 residues. In nucleotides, the CDR3 is TGTGCCAGCAGCCAAGAGGTGGGGGGGGCGGATACGCAGTATTTT. It yields the protein CASSQEVGGADTQYF.

This chain joins TRBV2 and TRBJ1-4; no clear D gene. The CDR3 runs to 14 residues. The V gene lost 7 bases and the J gene lost 1 base, with 10 bases spanning the gap. Per germline, CDR1 SNHLY and CDR2 FYNNEI. This chain's CDR3 is CASTERITNEKLFF. The CDR3 bases are TGTGCCAGCACCGAGCGGATAACTAATGAAAAACTGTTTTTT.

J is TRBJ2-3 and V is TRBV4-1, with 9 bases matching TRBD1. The V gene's germline CDR1 is MGHRA and CDR2 YSYEKL. This CDR3 is 15 amino acids long. V gave up 4 bases and J gave up 8 bases; unmatched junction bases: 10. CDR3 residues: CASSPGQGLSGTQYF. CDR3 DNA sequence: TGCGCCAGCAGCCCGGGACAGGGCCTTTCAGGTACGCAGTATTTT.

This clone was seen a few times. The gene calls are TRBV5-1 and TRBJ1-1; TRBD1 agrees at 7 bases. Germline V CDR1 and CDR2: SGHRS, YFSETQ. The J segment lost 0 bases and the V segment lost 2 bases, leaving 4 bases of the junction unmatched. The CDR3 sequence is 15 residues long. The CDR3: CASSFAGTVNTEAFF. CDR3 bases: TGCGCCAGCAGCTTTGCCGGGACAGTGAACACTGAAGCTTTCTTT.

There are a few counts of this clone. The chain carries TRBV10-3 and TRBJ2-2; 10 bases map to TRBD2. The J segment lost 3 bases and the V segment lost 4 bases, leaving 2 bases of the junction unmatched. From germline, CDR1 is ENHRY and CDR2 SYGVKD. The CDR3 extends over 15 amino acids. The DNA of the CDR3 is TGTGCCATCAGTGGGACTAGCGGTTACACCGGGGAGCTGTTTTTT. It specifies CAISGTSGYTGELFF.

The rearrangement joins TRBV10-2 to TRBJ1-2; no reliable D call. Germline V gene sequence: CDR1 WSHSY, CDR2 SAAADI. The CDR3 extends over 13 amino acids. Trimming removed 4 bases from V and 4 bases from J, with 10 bases in between. Written as DNA, the CDR3 is TGCGCCAGCAGTGGAGGGCTGGCCTATGGCTACACCTTC. It codes for CASSGGLAYGYTF.

This clone was seen only once. This sequence joins TRBV5-6 and TRBJ2-7, with D perhaps matching TRBD1 (6 bases). This CDR3 region has 12 residues. V was trimmed by 2 bases and J by 6 bases, leaving 9 bases between them. Germline CDR1 SGHDT, CDR2 YYEEEE. The DNA for the CDR3 is TGTGCCAGCAGCTTCCAGGGGCGCGAGCAGTACGTC. Protein sequence: CASSFQGREQYV.

The chain combines TRBV5-1 with TRBJ2-7; 8 nucleotides align to TRBD1. Trimming removed 0 bases from V and 3 bases from J; junction bases left unmatched: 5. The CDR3 covers 15 residues. From germline, CDR1 is SGHRS and CDR2 YFSETQ. CDR3 amino acids: CASSLDGTGGYEQYF. CDR3 coding DNA: TGCGCCAGCAGCTTGGACGGGACAGGTGGCTACGAGCAGTACTTC.

The J gene is TRBJ2-7, the V gene TRBV11-2; 7 bases fit TRBD1. The CDR3 is 15 residues long. Looked up from germline, CDR1 is SGHAT and CDR2 is FQNNGV. The trim removed 4 bases at V and 0 bases at J, leaving 6 bases unmatched. The CDR3 DNA sequence: TGTGCCAGCAGCTCAGGGGCAGGGGGCTCCTACGAGCAGTACGTC. Its translation: CASSSGAGGSYEQYV.

Here the CDR3 DNA reads TGTGCCAGCTCGCCGGGGACAGGGGGCGAGCGCTATGGCTACACCTTC. It is translated as CASSPGTGGERYGYTF. This chain connects TRBV18 to TRBJ1-2; 12 positions agree with TRBD1. The CDR3 spans 16 residues. V trimming: 6 bases; J trimming: 4 bases; junction bases outside the gene matches: 9. CDR1 is KGHSH and CDR2 is LQKENI in the germline V gene.

V is TRBV2 and J is TRBJ1-1; no definite D call. V lost 4 bases and J lost 3, with 9 bases in between. The germline CDR1 and CDR2 sequences are SNHLY and FYNNEI. There are 13 residues in the CDR3. The CDR3 sequence is CASSVKGDTEAFF. In nucleotides, the CDR3 is TGTGCCAGCAGTGTCAAGGGAGACACTGAAGCTTTCTTT.

The table lists this clone with a count of one. V is TRBV6-4 and J is TRBJ2-1; 7 bases fit TRBD1. In germline, CDR1 is MRHNA, CDR2 SNTAGT. The CDR3 length is 13 residues. V lost 6 bases to trimming and J lost 4 bases; unmatched junction nucleotides: 3. The CDR3 DNA reads as TGTGCCAGCAGAGGGGGCTTATACAATGAGCAGTTCTTC. Its protein product is CASRGGLYNEQFF.

The CDR3 loop reads CASSEEAGAFPYEQYF. DNA for the CDR3: TGTGCCAGCAGTGAAGAGGCGGGAGCGTTCCCCTACGAGCAGTACTTC. This chain joins TRBV2 and TRBJ2-7; TRBD2 aligns across 7 bases. CDR1 SNHLY and CDR2 FYNNEI come from the germline V gene. This CDR3 is 16 amino acids long. The ends lost 1 base at V and 2 bases at J; junction bases unmatched: 8.

This clone came up once. The V call is TRBV18, the J call TRBJ1-3, with a tentative D call TRBD1 (6 bases). Germline loops: CDR1 KGHSH, CDR2 LQKENI. The CDR3 consists of 15 residues. The ends were cut back, 1 base at V and 2 bases at J, with 9 bases in the middle. CDR3 loop: CASSPQGQTGNTIYF. As DNA, the CDR3 is TGTGCCAGCTCACCACAGGGACAAACTGGAAACACCATATATTTT.

The chain recombines TRBV2 with TRBJ1-3; D perhaps matches TRBD1 (5 bases). In germline, CDR1 is SNHLY, CDR2 FYNNEI. This CDR3 has 15 amino acids. V gave up 0 bases and J gave up 0 bases, with 6 bases separating them. The CDR3 loop reads CASSEATDSGNTIYF. The CDR3, as DNA: TGTGCCAGCAGTGAAGCGACAGACTCTGGAAACACCATATATTTT. The whole variable domain, remainder taken from reference TRBV2 and TRBJ1-3, is EPEVTQTPSHQVTQMGQEVILRCVPISNHLYFYWYRQILGQKVEFLVSFYNNEISEKSEIFDDQFSVERPDGSNFTLKIRSTKLEDSAMYFCASSEATDSGNTIYFGEGSWLTVV.

The chain carries TRBV9 and TRBJ1-5, with D uncertain. The V end lost 4 bases, the J end lost 0 bases, and 11 bases lay between the germline ends. This CDR3 contains 15 residues. Looked up from germline, CDR1 is SGDLS and CDR2 is YYNGEE. In DNA form, the CDR3 reads TGTGCCAGCAGCCCCTCGGCGGATAGCAATCAGCCCCAGCATTTT. Protein: CASSPSADSNQPQHF.

This clone came up once. This chain connects TRBV20-1 to TRBJ1-2, with unresolved D. This CDR3 comprises 11 residues. Germline V gene lookup returns CDR1 DFQATT and CDR2 SNEGSKA (reference sequence). V was pared by 2 bases and J by 3 bases, with 4 bases between. The CDR3 loop is CSARPHYGYTF. DNA for the CDR3: TGCAGTGCTAGACCTCACTATGGCTACACCTTC.